One sample yielded the 23 T cell receptor beta chains listed below, sequenced in a study of T cell clonality in common variable immunodeficiency. The data were produced by immunoSEQ multiplex PCR, yet TCRdb's version contains in-frame clones alone and is incomplete. The sample is made up of 35,000 to 50,000 clones, none counted only once. The specimen was peripheral blood mononuclear cells. The receptors were gathered from a person aged 18-70 years in good health.

This clone occurred many times. Coverage ceases 3 residues before the CDR3 finishes, and the germline J gene fills in the end. The V gene is TRBV13, the J gene TRBJ1-2, with TRBD1 matching 7 bases. Germline V CDR1 and CDR2: PRHDT, FYEKMQ (reference sequence). The trim removed 5 bases at V and 6 bases at J, leaving 12 bases unmatched. This CDR3 is built from 15 residues. The CDR3 reads CASSAGTGGTDGYTF. Partial CDR3 DNA: TGTGCCAGCAGCGCGGGGACGGGAGGGACAGATGGC.

The sequenced CDR3 bases are TGCGCCAGCAGCTTGGAAGCGGGAGGGCCAAGGGATACG. Translating it yields CASSLEAGGPRDT. The full CDR3 reads CASSLEAGGPRDTQYF. The V gene is TRBV5-1, the J gene TRBJ2-3, with TRBD2 matching over 10 bases. The read terminates 3 residues before the CDR3 end, so the remaining end is supplied by the germline J gene. After removal of 0 bases from V and 6 bases from J, the junction contained 7 bases not matched to a gene. The CDR3 is 16 residues long. Per germline, CDR1 SGHRS and CDR2 YFSETQ.

This clone was detected ten times or more. Sequencing ends 3 residues short of the CDR3 end; the germline J gene provides the rest. The chain couples TRBV19 to TRBJ2-1, with D possibly being TRBD1 (6 bases). Germline V lookup: CDR1 LNHDA, CDR2 SQIVND (reference sequence). V was shortened by 7 bases and J by 3 bases, with 16 bases between the two germline ends. The CDR3 loop spans 15 amino acids. CDR3 sequence reads: CASTPDRTLYNEQFF. The sequenced CDR3 bases are TGTGCCAGTACCCCCGACAGGACTCTCTACAATGAG.

This clone was counted a few times. The DNA ends 3 residues before the CDR3 does, and the rest of the CDR3 is filled in from the germline J gene. The chain employs TRBV2 and TRBJ2-2, with D uncertain. This CDR3 is 14 amino acids long. Trimming took 7 bases from V and 2 from J, leaving 11 bases between them. The germline gives CDR1 SNHLY, CDR2 FYNNEI. The DNA read from the CDR3 is TGTGCCAGCACCGCCGACAAAAACACCGGGGAG. Its protein product is CASTADKNTGE. The CDR3 in full is CASTADKNTGELFF.

This clone has at least ten counts. The CDR3 is cut off 3 residues early in the read; its end comes from the germline J gene. The rearrangement joins TRBV30 to TRBJ1-2; 8 nucleotides agree with TRBD1. The CDR3 covers 15 residues. Germline CDR1 is GTSNPN and CDR2 is SVGIG (reference sequence). The CDR3: CAWSITGQGAKGYTF. The sequenced CDR3 bases are TGTGCCTGGAGTATCACCGGGCAGGGGGCCAAGGGC.

This clone has ten or more counts. The read ends 3 residues early relative to the CDR3; the germline J gene fills the gap. The chain recombines TRBV2 with TRBJ1-2; D is unresolved. Germline CDR1 SNHLY, CDR2 FYNNEI. The CDR3 consists of 15 residues. V shed 7 bases and J shed 3 bases, with 18 bases lying between them. CDR3 in amino acids: CASNDIFLSDYGYTF. The DNA read from the CDR3 is TGTGCCAGCAACGACATCTTCCTTAGTGACTATGGC.

At least ten counts were recorded for this clone. The read is 3 residues too short to cover the CDR3 end, so that end is filled in from the germline J gene. The genes are TRBV7-2 and TRBJ2-2, with D hard to call. The length of the CDR3 is 15 residues. The germline V gene has CDR1 SGHTA and CDR2 FQGNSA. V dropped 5 bases and J dropped 5 bases, with 15 bases sitting between them. The sequenced part of the CDR3 DNA is TGTGCCAGCAGCGTACGACCCCCAGGAACCGGGGAG. Its protein product is CASSVRPPGTGE. The CDR3 as a whole reads CASSVRPPGTGELFF.

In its sample, this clone was seen many times. The read ends 3 residues early relative to the CDR3; the germline J gene fills the gap. This chain links TRBV12-3 or TRBV12-4 with TRBJ1-1; 7 nucleotides agree with TRBD1. This CDR3 has 13 residues. V shed 5 bases, J shed 4 bases, and the junction held 4 bases outside the gene matches. CDR3 bases read: TGTGCCAGCAGTCCGCGACAGGGCACTGAA. Translated: CASSPRQGTE. The whole CDR3 region reads CASSPRQGTEAFF.

This clone has at least ten counts. The observed sequence ends 3 residues before the CDR3 terminus, with the missing tail filled in from the germline J gene. The J gene is TRBJ1-5, the V gene TRBV6-4; 8 bases line up with TRBD1. Germline V lookup: CDR1 MRHNA, CDR2 SNTAGT. The CDR3 is 13 amino acids. J was trimmed by 1 base and V by 10 bases; bases with no gene match: 3. The CDR3 bases that were read are TGTGCCACCGGACAGGGAAGCAATCAGCCC. This encodes CATGQGSNQP. The CDR3 in its entirety is CATGQGSNQPQHF.

A word on this clone: The DNA ends 3 residues before the CDR3 does, and the rest of the CDR3 is filled in from the germline J gene. V gene TRBV7-2 combines with J gene TRBJ1-2; D call uncertain. Germline CDR1 and CDR2: SGHTA and FQGNSA. The CDR3 length is 13 residues. The CDR3 DNA, read in part, is TGTGCCAGCAGCTTAGGGCCCTTGTACGAC. This encodes CASSLGPLYD. The CDR3 reads in full as CASSLGPLYDYTF.

This clone was picked up many times. The read is 3 residues too short to cover the CDR3 end, so that end is filled in from the germline J gene. V is TRBV12-5 and J is TRBJ1-1; perhaps TRBD1 as D (5 bases). Germline CDR1 and CDR2: LGHNT and FRNRAP. This CDR3 region has 14 residues. The V and J ends lost 1 base and 4 bases respectively, with 10 bases between them. CDR3 residues: CASGLGDGGTEAFF. Partial CDR3 DNA: TGTGCTAGTGGTTTGGGGGACGGGGGCACTGAA. Drawing the rest from reference TRBV12-5 and TRBJ1-1, the complete variable domain is DARVTQTPRHKVTEMGQEVTMRCQPILGHNTVFWYRQTMMQGLELLAYFRNRAPLDDSGMPKDRFSAEMPDATLATLKIQPSEPRDSAVYFCASGLGDGGTEAFFGQGTRLTVV.

This clone was observed at least ten times. The CDR3 end falls 3 residues outside the read, so it is completed with the germline J gene. V gene TRBV5-6 combines with J gene TRBJ2-2; 7 bases align to TRBD1. The germline V gene has CDR1 SGHDT and CDR2 YYEEEE. CDR3 length equals 14 residues. Trimming took 3 bases from V and 3 from J; bases not matched to a gene: 2. The covered CDR3 bases are TGTGCCAGCAGCTCTGGGACAGACACCGGGGAG. It is translated as CASSSGTDTGE. The complete CDR3 sequence is CASSSGTDTGELFF.

This clone was detected ten times or more. The observed sequence ends 3 residues before the CDR3 terminus, with the missing tail filled in from the germline J gene. The chain is built from TRBV19 and TRBJ1-1; the D is unclear. V was clipped by 8 bases and J by 2 bases, with 18 bases between them. CDR1 and CDR2 from the germline V gene are LNHDA and SQIVND (reference sequence). This CDR3 comprises 15 residues. The chain's CDR3 is CASLLGHGTNTEAFF. The sequenced part of the CDR3 DNA is TGTGCCAGTCTCTTAGGGCACGGAACTAACACTGAA.

The sample holds many counts of this clone. The read halts 3 residues ahead of the CDR3 end, with the missing end drawn from the germline J gene. The rearrangement links TRBV14 to TRBJ2-1, with D possibly TRBD2 on 6 matching bases. Germline CDR1 reads SGHDN; CDR2 reads FVKESK. V lost 4 bases and J lost 5, with 24 bases in between. The CDR3 runs 18 residues. The CDR3 reads CASSPYYGVSGLDNEQFF. The sequenced CDR3 bases are TGTGCCAGCAGCCCCTATTATGGGGTTAGCGGACTCGACAATGAG.

This clone has a count of ten or more. The CDR3 goes on 3 residues after the read ends, and that part is filled in from the germline J gene. J is TRBJ1-5 and V is TRBV5-5; D is ambiguous. This CDR3 is 15 amino acids long. The germline V and J ends were trimmed by 4 bases and 0 bases, with 11 bases remaining between them. CDR1 is SGHKS and CDR2 is YYEKEE in the germline V gene (reference sequence). The CDR3 loop is CASSPGLLSNQPQHF. Incomplete CDR3 DNA: TGTGCCAGCAGCCCGGGGTTACTTAGCAATCAGCCC. The variable domain in full, with the rest retrieved from reference TRBV5-5 and TRBJ1-5, is DAGVTQSPTHLIKTRGQQVTLRCSPISGHKSVSWYQQVLGQGPQFIFQYYEKEERGRGNFPDRFSARQFPNYSSELNVNALLLGDSALYLCASSPGLLSNQPQHFGDGTRLSIL.

Concerning this clone: The read ends 3 residues before the CDR3 terminus; that terminus is restored from the germline J gene. The rearrangement links TRBV7-2 to TRBJ2-4; TRBD2 might be the D (6 bases). Germline CDR1 and CDR2: SGHTA and FQGNSA. This CDR3 has 13 amino acids. The sequenced part of the CDR3 DNA is TGTGCCAGCAGCTTATACGGGGGATCGGGT. It yields the protein CASSLYGGSG. The entire CDR3 reads CASSLYGGSGQYF.

This clone was counted many times. The CDR3 is cut off 3 residues early in the read; its end comes from the germline J gene. The chain recombines TRBV20-1 with TRBJ2-5, with 12 bases fitting TRBD2. V dropped 1 base and J dropped 1; count of bases not matched to a gene: 1. The CDR3 consists of 15 residues. Germline values: CDR1 DFQATT, CDR2 SNEGSKA (reference sequence). CDR3: CSARGTSGTQETQYF. The sequenced CDR3 bases are TGCAGTGCTAGAGGGACTAGCGGGACCCAAGAGACC.

This clone was seen more than once but under ten times. Read data end 3 residues before the CDR3 end; the end is taken from the germline J gene. This chain uses TRBV7-6 with TRBJ2-1; D is perhaps TRBD2 (6 bases). Germline values: CDR1 SGHVS, CDR2 FNYEAQ. CDR3 length: 15 residues. The ends were cut back, 5 bases at V and 4 bases at J, with 15 bases in the middle. CDR3 region: CASSPGGTSYNEQFF. Partial CDR3 DNA: TGTGCCAGCAGCCCAGGCGGGACTTCTTACAATGAG.

This clone was observed many times. The CDR3 end lies 3 residues beyond the end of the read and is filled in from the germline J gene. The chain couples TRBV10-3 to TRBJ1-3, with 8 bases fitting TRBD1. The CDR3 runs to 17 residues. J gave up 0 bases and V 2 bases, and 6 bases lay outside the gene matches. Per germline, CDR1 ENHRY and CDR2 SYGVKD. CDR3 loop: CAISEGDRINSGNTIYF. CDR3 DNA, as far as it was read: TGTGCCATCAGTGAGGGGGACAGGATAAACTCTGGAAACACC.

This clone appeared many times. The CDR3 goes on 3 residues after the read ends, and that part is filled in from the germline J gene. The chain has TRBV10-1 and TRBJ2-2; 11 nucleotides agree with TRBD2. Germline V lookup: CDR1 WNHNN, CDR2 SYGVQD (reference sequence). Trimming cost V 8 bases and J 7 bases; bases outside gene matches: 3. The CDR3 sequence is 13 residues long. CDR3 protein: CASSGLAGGELFF. The sequenced CDR3 bases are TGCGCCAGCTCAGGACTAGCGGGCGGGGAG.

In this sample, this clone turned up many times. The CDR3 here is CASSLTTSGKADTQYF. The sequenced part of the CDR3 DNA is TGTGCCAGCAGTTTAACAACTAGCGGGAAGGCAGATACG. This chain joins TRBV12-3 or TRBV12-4 and TRBJ2-3; 10 nucleotides match TRBD2. The read is 3 residues too short to cover the CDR3 end, so that end is filled in from the germline J gene. The CDR3 consists of 16 residues. V was clipped by 2 bases and J by 4 bases; unmatched bases: 6.

This clone was detected many times. The missing CDR3 end, 3 residues past where the read stops, is filled in from the germline J gene. This sequence joins TRBV7-3 and TRBJ2-3; 8 nucleotides match TRBD1. The CDR3 is 18 residues long. CDR1 is SGHTA and CDR2 is FQGTGA in the germline V gene. Trimming took 4 bases from V and 5 from J; bases not matched to a gene: 17. Incomplete CDR3 DNA: TGTGCCAGCAGCTCACCCCCGGGCTCAGGGGGCGTGGGAGATACG. Translating gives CASSSPPGSGGVGDT. The CDR3 as a whole reads CASSSPPGSGGVGDTQYF.

Ten or more counts support this clone. The CDR3 is cut off 3 residues early in the read; its end comes from the germline J gene. The genes are TRBV4-2 and TRBJ1-1; 9 bases fit TRBD1. Germline V gene sequence: CDR1 LGHNA, CDR2 YNFKEQ. CDR3 length: 16 residues. J was trimmed by 1 base and V by 5 bases; bases with no gene match: 8. The CDR3 loop is CASSGLPGQGNTEAFF. The DNA read from the CDR3 is TGTGCCAGCAGCGGCCTCCCGGGACAGGGGAACACTGAA.